Listed below are T cell receptor beta chains from one sample, sequenced in a study of blood T cell repertoires in COVID-19. Assay: immunoSEQ multiplex PCR; the TCRdb copy retains only in-frame clones and omits some. Of around 100,000 clones listed, about 84% were seen once; the top ten hold approximately 24%. The material sequenced was peripheral blood. Receptor source: a human donor in a cohort sampled during active COVID-19. CDR3s include the opening cysteine and the closing phenylalanine or tryptophan. D genes are given only for firm matches. Rows may omit the clone size; those that give it use once, few, many or a size class.

clone_size,j_call,v_call,d_call,cdr3_aa,cdr3_nt
.,TRBJ1-3,TRBV6-5,TRBD1,CASRRQGLGTDTIYF,TGTGCCAGCAGAAGACAGGGATTGGGAACGGACACCATATATTTT
.,TRBJ2-1,TRBV6-4,TRBD2,CASSDSRGSGRASVEQFF,TGTGCCAGCAGTGACTCGAGGGGTAGCGGGAGGGCTTCGGTTGAGCAGTTCTTC
.,TRBJ2-2,TRBV7-2,.,CASSLNGNTGELFF,TGTGCCAGCAGCTTAAACGGGAACACCGGGGAGCTGTTTTTT
.,TRBJ2-7,TRBV28,TRBD2,CASSTVLAGSYEQYF,TGTGCCAGCAGCACCGTTCTAGCGGGAAGCTACGAGCAGTACTTC
.,TRBJ2-1,TRBV5-4,.,CASSGGSPGGYNEQFF,TGTGCCAGCAGCGGGGGCTCCCCGGGGGGTTACAATGAGCAGTTCTTC
.,TRBJ2-7,TRBV11-1,.,CASSFGGPTYEQYF,TGTGCCAGCAGCTTCGGGGGGCCGACCTACGAGCAGTACTTC
.,TRBJ1-1,TRBV6-5,TRBD1,CASSPPQGAMGAFF,TGTGCCAGCAGTCCTCCCCAGGGGGCGATGGGAGCTTTCTTT
.,TRBJ2-1,TRBV10-1,TRBD2,CASSESRSSGSYNEQFF,TGCGCCAGCAGTGAGTCACGGTCTAGCGGGAGCTACAATGAGCAGTTCTTC
.,TRBJ1-1,TRBV18,.,CASSPDSGGPGRAFF,TGTGCCAGCTCACCGGACAGCGGGGGGCCAGGTCGAGCTTTCTTT
.,TRBJ2-3,TRBV3-1/TRBV3-2,TRBD2,CASSPRRLAGGSDTQYF,TGTGCCAGCAGCCCCCGCCGCCTAGCGGGAGGGTCAGATACGCAGTATTTT
.,TRBJ2-7,TRBV7-2,.,CASSSAGKYEQYF,TGTGCCAGCAGTTCGGCGGGGAAGTACGAGCAGTACTTC
.,TRBJ1-5,TRBV6-1,TRBD1,CASRQGGGNQPQHF,TGTGCCAGCAGACAGGGGGGTGGCAATCAGCCCCAGCATTTT
.,TRBJ2-1,TRBV29-1,TRBD2,CSVGGLAGAGEQFF,TGCAGCGTTGGGGGACTAGCGGGGGCGGGCGAGCAGTTCTTC
.,TRBJ1-5,TRBV28,.,CASSPGGRRGYQPQHF,TGTGCCAGCAGCCCCGGGGGACGCCGAGGGTATCAGCCCCAGCATTTT
.,TRBJ1-2,TRBV6-5,TRBD1,CASRDRGQVNYGYTF,TGTGCCAGCAGAGACAGGGGGCAAGTAAACTATGGCTACACCTTC
.,TRBJ2-7,TRBV27,.,CASSFRLSGYEQYF,TGTGCCAGCAGTTTCAGGCTTAGTGGTTACGAGCAGTACTTC
.,TRBJ1-3,TRBV10-2,.,CASSEEGRGNTIYF,TGCGCCAGCAGTGAAGAGGGCCGTGGAAACACCATATATTTT
.,TRBJ1-2,TRBV25-1,.,CASSDVGPYGYTF,TGTGCCAGCAGTGACGTGGGGCCCTATGGCTACACCTTC
.,TRBJ2-2,TRBV27,.,CASLRDRNTGELFF,TGTGCCAGCCTCCGCGACAGGAACACCGGGGAGCTGTTTTTT
.,TRBJ2-1,TRBV2,.,CASTRLSEQFF,TGTGCCAGCACTAGACTGTCGGAGCAGTTCTTC
.,TRBJ2-3,TRBV24-1,.,CATSDLGSVGTSTDTQYF,TGTGCCACCAGTGATTTGGGGAGCGTGGGTACTAGCACAGATACGCAGTATTTT
.,TRBJ1-5,TRBV28,.,CASSFYRDSNQPQHF,TGTGCCAGCAGTTTCTATAGAGATAGCAATCAGCCCCAGCATTTT
.,TRBJ2-2,TRBV7-3,.,CASSLGLNTGELFF,TGTGCCAGCAGCTTGGGGCTTAACACCGGGGAGCTGTTTTTT
.,TRBJ2-1,TRBV7-3,TRBD2,CASSPPSGGANEQFF,TGTGCCAGCAGCCCCCCTAGCGGGGGGGCGAATGAGCAGTTCTTC
.,TRBJ2-7,TRBV11-2,.,CASSSQQAVYEQYF,TGTGCCAGCAGTTCCCAGCAGGCAGTCTACGAGCAGTACTTC
.,TRBJ1-2,TRBV19,TRBD1,CASIQNRDSDVHYGYTF,TGTGCCAGTATCCAAAACCGGGACAGTGACGTTCACTATGGCTACACCTTC
.,TRBJ2-7,TRBV5-1,TRBD2,CASSLPGLAGGRNEQYF,TGCGCCAGCAGCCTTCCGGGACTAGCGGGGGGTCGGAACGAGCAGTACTTC
.,TRBJ2-5,TRBV7-2,.,CASSLARGPAGETQYF,TGTGCCAGCAGCTTAGCGCGGGGGCCCGCTGGAGAGACCCAGTACTTC
.,TRBJ2-1,TRBV6-2/TRBV6-3,TRBD2,CASSSAGREGLGQFF,TGTGCCAGCAGTTCAGCGGGGCGGGAGGGCCTTGGCCAGTTCTTC
.,TRBJ2-2,TRBV6-5,.,CASSYSTPAGELFF,TGTGCCAGCAGTTACTCGACTCCTGCCGGGGAGCTGTTTTTT
.,TRBJ1-1,TRBV19,TRBD1,CASSPRDRTNTEAFF,TGTGCCAGTAGTCCCCGGGACAGAACGAACACTGAAGCTTTCTTT
.,TRBJ1-2,TRBV19,TRBD1,CASSDRGDYGYTF,TGTGCCAGTAGCGACAGGGGGGACTATGGCTACACCTTC
.,TRBJ1-5,TRBV11-2,TRBD1,CASSSGAQGNQPQHF,TGTGCCAGCAGTTCGGGGGCACAGGGGAATCAGCCCCAGCATTTT
.,TRBJ2-7,TRBV5-5,TRBD2,CASTRGGSGYEQYF,TGTGCCAGCACCCGGGGGGGGAGCGGTTACGAGCAGTACTTC
.,TRBJ2-3,TRBV30,.,CAWRNRERVTDTQYF,TGTGCCTGGCGTAACCGGGAGAGAGTCACAGATACGCAGTATTTT
.,TRBJ1-2,TRBV28,.,CASSWNREYGYTF,TGTGCCAGCAGTTGGAACAGGGAATATGGCTACACCTTC
.,TRBJ2-5,TRBV5-6,TRBD2,CASSLFLTSGGAQYF,TGTGCCAGCAGCTTGTTCCTTACTAGCGGGGGGGCCCAGTACTTC
.,TRBJ1-4,TRBV12-3/TRBV12-4,.,CASSFSEKLFF,TGTGCCAGCAGTTTTAGTGAAAAACTGTTTTTT
.,TRBJ2-7,TRBV6-1,.,CASSERGGSANFYEQYF,TGTGCCAGCAGTGAAAGGGGCGGCTCGGCGAATTTCTACGAGCAGTACTTC
.,TRBJ1-1,TRBV7-9,.,CASSLGSGNTEAFF,TGTGCCAGCAGCTTAGGCAGCGGGAACACTGAAGCTTTCTTT
.,TRBJ2-5,TRBV19,TRBD1,CASSPGQAKETQYF,TGTGCCAGTAGTCCGGGACAGGCCAAAGAGACCCAGTACTTC
few,TRBJ2-4,TRBV3-1/TRBV3-2,.,CASSQPGAKNIQYF,TGTGCCAGCAGCCAACCCGGAGCCAAAAACATTCAGTACTTC
.,TRBJ2-7,TRBV7-6,TRBD1,CASSPQGQGVNEQYF,TGTGCCAGCAGCCCGCAGGGACAGGGGGTAAACGAGCAGTACTTC
few,TRBJ1-1,TRBV6-5,.,CASRGQMITEAFF,TGTGCCAGCAGGGGGCAGATGATCACTGAAGCTTTCTTT
.,TRBJ2-3,TRBV7-8,TRBD2,CASSPSLAGPTDTQYF,TGTGCCAGCAGCCCCTCCTTAGCGGGACCCACAGATACGCAGTATTTT
.,TRBJ1-5,TRBV6-1,.,CASSAGGGGFSNQPQHF,TGTGCCAGCAGTGCCGGGGGAGGGGGGTTTAGCAATCAGCCCCAGCATTTT
few,TRBJ1-6,TRBV19,.,CASSLREFNSPLHF,TGTGCCAGTAGCCTCAGGGAATTTAATTCACCCCTCCACTTT
.,TRBJ2-1,TRBV28,TRBD2,CASLGAGSYNEQFF,TGTGCCAGCTTAGGAGCGGGATCGTACAATGAGCAGTTCTTC
.,TRBJ2-6,TRBV5-1,TRBD2,CASSLWSGSYTGANVLTF,TGCGCCAGCAGCTTGTGGAGCGGGAGCTACACTGGGGCCAACGTCCTGACTTTC